This T cell receptor beta chain emerged from a study of T cells after yellow fever vaccination. This clonotype was picked up many times. The CDR3 is made up of 15 amino acids. Germline CDR1 and CDR2: SGDLS and YYNGEE. Trimming left V 2 bases short and J 0 bases short, with 11 bases between. TCRdb called the 5' RACE reads again in MiXCR, with one record for every CDR3 protein. The sample has a few hundred thousand distinct CDR3 sequences, about 4% seen once. This sample comprised PBMCs, obtained 5 days after the yellow fever booster vaccination. This TCR came from a man younger than 30 who received the YFV17D yellow fever vaccine. The chain employs TRBV9 and TRBJ1-1; perhaps TRBD1 as D (5 bases). The CDR3 DNA reads TGTGCCAGCAGCGTGGGGGGACGGTTGAACACTGAAGCTTTCTTT. Its translation: CASSVGGRLNTEAFF.